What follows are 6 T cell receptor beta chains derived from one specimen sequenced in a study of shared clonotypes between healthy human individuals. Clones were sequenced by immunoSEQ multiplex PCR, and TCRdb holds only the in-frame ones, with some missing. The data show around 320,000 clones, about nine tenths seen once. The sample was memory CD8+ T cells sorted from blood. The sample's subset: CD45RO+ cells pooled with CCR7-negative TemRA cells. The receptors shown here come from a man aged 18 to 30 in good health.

The CDR3 is CASSLVTKPDTQYF. CDR3 DNA sequence: TGTGCCAGCAGCTTAGTCACTAAACCAGATACGCAGTATTTT. The chain employs TRBV11-2 and TRBJ2-3; no reliable D call. V shed 1 base and J shed 4 bases, with 9 bases lying between them. The CDR3 loop spans 14 amino acids. The germline gives CDR1 SGHAT, CDR2 FQNNGV.

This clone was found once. The CDR3 sequence is CASSHGRQAYNEQFF. CDR3 bases: TGCGCCAGCAGCCACGGGCGGCAGGCCTACAATGAGCAGTTCTTC. The rearrangement joins TRBV4-1 to TRBJ2-1; D gene ambiguous. CDR3 length: 15 residues. Germline V gene sequence: CDR1 MGHRA, CDR2 YSYEKL. V lost 3 bases, J lost 2 bases, and 11 bases lay in between.

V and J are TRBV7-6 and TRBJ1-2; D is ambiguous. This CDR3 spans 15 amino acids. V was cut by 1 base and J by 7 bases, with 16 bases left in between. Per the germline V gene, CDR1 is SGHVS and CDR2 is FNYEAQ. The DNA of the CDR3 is TGTGCCAGCAGCTTAGGGCCTCGTAGGAGTCGTGGCTACACCTTC. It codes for CASSLGPRRSRGYTF.

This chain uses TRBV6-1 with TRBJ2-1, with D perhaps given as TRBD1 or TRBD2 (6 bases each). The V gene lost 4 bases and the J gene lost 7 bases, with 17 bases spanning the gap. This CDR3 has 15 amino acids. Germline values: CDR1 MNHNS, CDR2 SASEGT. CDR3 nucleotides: TGTGCCAGCAGTGCGCCTAGGGGGGCCGGGAATGAGCAGTTCTTC. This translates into CASSAPRGAGNEQFF.

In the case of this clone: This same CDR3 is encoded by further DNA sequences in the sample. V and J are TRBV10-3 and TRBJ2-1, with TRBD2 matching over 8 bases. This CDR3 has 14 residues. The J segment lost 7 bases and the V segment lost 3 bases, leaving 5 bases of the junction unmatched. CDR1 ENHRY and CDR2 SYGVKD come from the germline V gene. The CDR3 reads CAISESGGGNEQFF. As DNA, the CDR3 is TGTGCCATCAGTGAATCGGGCGGGGGGAATGAGCAGTTCTTC.

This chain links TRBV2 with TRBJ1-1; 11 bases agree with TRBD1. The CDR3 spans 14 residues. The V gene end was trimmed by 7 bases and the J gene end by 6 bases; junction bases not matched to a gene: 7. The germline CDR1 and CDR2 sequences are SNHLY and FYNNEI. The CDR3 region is CASNSPGQGAEAFF. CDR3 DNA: TGTGCCAGCAACTCCCCGGGACAGGGGGCTGAAGCTTTCTTT.